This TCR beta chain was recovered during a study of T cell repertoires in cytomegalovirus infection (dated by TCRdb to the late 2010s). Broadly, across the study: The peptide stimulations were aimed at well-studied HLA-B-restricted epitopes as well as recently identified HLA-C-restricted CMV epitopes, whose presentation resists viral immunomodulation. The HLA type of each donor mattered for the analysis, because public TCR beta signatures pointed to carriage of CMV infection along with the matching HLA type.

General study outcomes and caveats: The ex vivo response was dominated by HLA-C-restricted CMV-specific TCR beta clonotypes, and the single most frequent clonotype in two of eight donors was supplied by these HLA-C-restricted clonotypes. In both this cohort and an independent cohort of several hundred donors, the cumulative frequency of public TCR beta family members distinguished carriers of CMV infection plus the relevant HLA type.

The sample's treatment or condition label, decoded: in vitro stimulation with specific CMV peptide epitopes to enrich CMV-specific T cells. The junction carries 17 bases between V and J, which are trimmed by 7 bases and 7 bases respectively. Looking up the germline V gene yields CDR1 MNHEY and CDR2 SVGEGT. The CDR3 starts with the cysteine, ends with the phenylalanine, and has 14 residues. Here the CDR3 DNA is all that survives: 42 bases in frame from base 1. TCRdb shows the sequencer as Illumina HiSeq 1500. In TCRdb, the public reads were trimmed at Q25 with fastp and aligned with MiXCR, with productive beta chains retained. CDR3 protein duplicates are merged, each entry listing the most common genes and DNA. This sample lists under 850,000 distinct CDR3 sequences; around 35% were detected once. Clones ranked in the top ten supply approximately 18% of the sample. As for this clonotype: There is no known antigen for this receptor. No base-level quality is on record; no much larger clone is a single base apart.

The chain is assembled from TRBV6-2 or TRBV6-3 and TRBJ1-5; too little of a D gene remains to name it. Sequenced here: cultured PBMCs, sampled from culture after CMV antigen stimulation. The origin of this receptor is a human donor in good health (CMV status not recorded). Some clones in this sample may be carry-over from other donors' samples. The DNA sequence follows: TGTGCCAGCACCGAACGCAGAGTTAACCAGCCCCAGCATTTT. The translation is CASTERRVNQPQHF.